A single sample is the source of the 13 T cell receptor beta chains below, sequenced in a study of blood T cell repertoires in COVID-19. The protocol was immunoSEQ multiplex PCR, while the TCRdb copy is restricted to in-frame clones and leaves out a portion. Of around 250,000 clones in the sample, 89% were seen once. The specimen was peripheral blood. These receptors were taken from a woman aged 40 to 49 who had recovered from COVID-19.

Comments on this clone: A junction end diverges from the germline sequence, so it may reflect a read error. This chain joins TRBV9 and TRBJ2-3; tentative D call: TRBD1 (6 bases). The CDR3 totals 19 residues. From germline, CDR1 is SGDLS and CDR2 YYNGEE. This CDR3 reads CASSVDPGLGGSLTDTQYF. The CDR3 DNA follows: TGTGCCAGCAGTGTAGATCCCGGGTTAGGGGGAAGTCTCACAGATACGCAGTATTTT.

The chain links TRBV11-3 to TRBJ2-2, with D perhaps matching TRBD1 (6 bases). Germline values: CDR1 SGHNT, CDR2 YENEEA. V lost 2 bases to trimming and J lost 7 bases, with 14 bases between them. The CDR3 runs 15 residues. The CDR3 DNA reads as TGTGCCAGCAGCTTATTACAGGGCCTGCACGGGGAGCTGTTTTTT. It translates to CASSLLQGLHGELFF.

The genes are TRBV3-1 (or the pseudogene TRBV3-2) and TRBJ2-7; 11 bases are shared with TRBD1. The length of the CDR3 is 14 residues. The germline V gene encodes CDR1 LGHDT and CDR2 YNNKEL (reference sequence). V shed 2 bases and J 6 bases; nucleotides not matched to a gene: 3. The CDR3 region is CASSQPGTGGEQYF. The CDR3 nucleotides read TGTGCCAGCAGCCAACCTGGGACAGGGGGCGAGCAGTACTTC.

The V call is TRBV30, the J call TRBJ1-3; the D is unclear. This CDR3 has 12 residues. Germline V lookup: CDR1 GTSNPN, CDR2 SVGIG (reference sequence). V lost 4 bases, J lost 4 bases, and 8 bases lay in between. The CDR3 spells CAWNAGGNTIYF. As DNA, the CDR3 is TGTGCCTGGAATGCCGGGGGAAACACCATATATTTT.

Here the CDR3 reads CASSYAGTANYEQYF. The CDR3 bases are TGTGCCAGCAGTTACGCCGGGACAGCAAACTACGAGCAGTACTTC. The chain couples TRBV6-5 to TRBJ2-7; the match to TRBD1 covers 7 bases. V gave up 2 bases and J gave up 3 bases; unmatched junction bases: 7. Per germline, CDR1 MNHEY and CDR2 SVGAGI. The CDR3 has 15 residues.

The chain is built from TRBV7-8 and TRBJ1-6; D gene ambiguous. The CDR3 spans 14 residues. From germline, CDR1 is SGHVS and CDR2 FQNEAQ. Trimming took off 5 bases at V and 6 bases at J, with 11 bases between the two ends. CDR3 coding DNA: TGTGCCAGCAGCAACGACATGATTAATTCACCCCTCCACTTT. The encoded protein is CASSNDMINSPLHF.

V usage is TRBV5-1 and J usage is TRBJ2-5, with D maybe TRBD2 (6 bases). The CDR3 contains 14 residues. Trimming shortened V by 4 bases and J by 2 bases, and 12 bases separated the two germline ends. Germline assignment: CDR1 SGHRS and CDR2 YFSETQ. The CDR3 loop reads CASSVGREQETQYF. For the CDR3, the DNA is TGCGCCAGCAGCGTAGGACGGGAGCAAGAGACCCAGTACTTC.

This chain connects TRBV7-2 to TRBJ2-1; 7 nucleotides align to TRBD2. After removal of 1 base from V and 2 bases from J, the junction contained 5 bases not matched to a gene. Looked up from germline, CDR1 is SGHTA and CDR2 is FQGNSA. This CDR3 contains 16 residues. CDR3 protein: CASSLGPSGTYNEQFF. For the CDR3, the DNA is TGTGCCAGCAGCTTAGGGCCTAGCGGTACCTACAATGAGCAGTTCTTC.

This sequence joins TRBV2 and TRBJ2-5; 8 nucleotides align to TRBD2. The CDR3 spans 14 residues. Germline CDR1 reads SNHLY; CDR2 reads FYNNEI. V lost 7 bases to trimming and J lost 4 bases; unmatched junction nucleotides: 8. Written as DNA, the CDR3 is TGTGCCAGCAACGAGGGCCGGGGGGGAGAGACCCAGTACTTC. Translated, it gives CASNEGRGGETQYF. Complete variable domain (other parts from reference TRBV2 and TRBJ2-5): EPEVTQTPSHQVTQMGQEVILRCVPISNHLYFYWYRQILGQKVEFLVSFYNNEISEKSEIFDDQFSVERPDGSNFTLKIRSTKLEDSAMYFCASNEGRGGETQYFGPGTRLLVL.

V and J are TRBV11-2 and TRBJ1-2, with 11 positions matching TRBD1. Germline V gene data show CDR1 as SGHAT and CDR2 as FQNNGV. The CDR3 runs to 14 residues. V lost 5 bases to trimming and J lost 6 bases; unmatched junction nucleotides: 5. CDR3 loop: CASSHWTGGDGYTF. The DNA of the CDR3 is TGTGCCAGCAGCCATTGGACAGGGGGCGATGGCTACACCTTC.

The rearrangement joins TRBV15 to TRBJ2-1; perhaps TRBD2 as D (5 bases). The germline V and J ends were trimmed by 0 bases and 3 bases, with 12 bases remaining between them. CDR1 and CDR2 (germline): LNHNV, YYDKDF (reference sequence). The CDR3 totals 16 residues. The CDR3 nucleotides read TGTGCCACCAGCAGAGATGGAGGCTCGGACTACAATGAGCAGTTCTTC. Its protein is CATSRDGGSDYNEQFF.

This clone appeared a few times. This sequence joins TRBV5-5 and TRBJ2-7; D is perhaps TRBD1 (5 bases). Trimming removed 0 bases from V and 6 bases from J, with 10 bases in between. This CDR3 comprises 13 residues. Germline V gene lookup returns CDR1 SGHKS and CDR2 YYEKEE (reference sequence). The CDR3 loop reads CASSLAGRAEQYF. CDR3 bases: TGTGCCAGCAGCTTGGCGGGCAGGGCCGAGCAGTACTTC.

V is TRBV30 and J is TRBJ1-1, with D unresolved. This CDR3 contains 14 residues. Germline CDR1 and CDR2: GTSNPN and SVGIG (reference sequence). Trimming removed 3 bases from V and 3 bases from J, with 14 bases in between. CDR3 protein: CAWRRRGSDTEAFF. The CDR3 region has the DNA TGTGCCTGGAGGAGACGGGGTAGTGACACTGAAGCTTTCTTT.